The entry below gives a single T cell receptor (beta chain) sequence along with its context. This CDR3 has 13 amino acids. The V gene lost 1 base and the J gene lost 9 bases, with 10 bases spanning the gap. The V gene's germline CDR1 is SGHVS and CDR2 FQNEAQ. The sample originates from a study of blood T cell repertoires in COVID-19. Study-level background: PBMCs, B-cell-depleted T cells, or T cells were the source of the cDNA or gDNA that made up the material.

Clones were sequenced by immunoSEQ multiplex PCR, and TCRdb holds only the in-frame ones, with some missing. Here the sample spans approximately 70,000 clones, around 93% being singletons. Sequencing was done on a sample of peripheral blood. This receptor was obtained from a woman aged 55-69 years with active COVID-19. V and J are TRBV7-8 and TRBJ1-3; the D gene is possibly TRBD1 (5 bases). Here the CDR3 DNA reads TGTGCCAGCAGCTTAGAAATCAGGGCCACCATATATTTT. Its protein is CASSLEIRATIYF.